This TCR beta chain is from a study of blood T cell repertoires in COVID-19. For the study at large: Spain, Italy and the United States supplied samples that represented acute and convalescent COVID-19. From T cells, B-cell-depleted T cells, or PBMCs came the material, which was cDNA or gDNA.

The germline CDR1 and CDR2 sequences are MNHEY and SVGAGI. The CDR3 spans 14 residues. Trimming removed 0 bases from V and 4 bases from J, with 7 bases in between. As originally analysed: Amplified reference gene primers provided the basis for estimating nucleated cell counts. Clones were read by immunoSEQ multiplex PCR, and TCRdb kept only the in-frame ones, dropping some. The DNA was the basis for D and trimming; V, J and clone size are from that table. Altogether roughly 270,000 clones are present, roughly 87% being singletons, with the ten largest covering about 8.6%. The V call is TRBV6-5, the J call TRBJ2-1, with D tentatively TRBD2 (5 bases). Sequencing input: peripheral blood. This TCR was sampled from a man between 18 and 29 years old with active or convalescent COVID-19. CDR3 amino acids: CASSYSSGYNEQFF. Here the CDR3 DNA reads TGTGCCAGCAGTTACTCTTCGGGATACAATGAGCAGTTCTTC.